Shown below are 24 T cell receptor beta chains from a single sample sequenced in a study of CXCR3-negative and CXCR3-positive naive CD8 T cells. Broader study findings: Relative to CXCR3-negative naive cells, CXCR3-positive naive cells had more hydrophobic TRB CDR3s.

The TRB libraries of cDNA were built by UMI-labeled 5' RACE. From the 5' RACE reads, TCRdb lists one entry per CDR3 protein and no DNA. The sample data list several thousand distinct CDR3 sequences. Antigens for these TCRs are unknown. The sequenced sample consisted of naive CXCR3+ CD8+ T cells from blood. Subset of the sample: CD45RO-CCR7+CD27+CD95- naive CD8+ T cells expressing CXCR3 (TNR3+). The receptor set was obtained from a human donor in good health. Some clones in this sample may be carry-over from other donors' samples.

This clonotype is identified as medium-sized from frequency. The chain employs TRBV5-6 and TRBJ1-5. The CDR3 sequence is 13 residues long. Per germline, CDR1 SGHDT and CDR2 YYEEEE. The CDR3 protein is CASSRGTAQPQHF.

J is TRBJ2-3 and V is TRBV7-2; checking the TCRdb D call of TRBD2 is not possible without DNA. CDR1 and CDR2 from the germline V gene are SGHTA and FQGNSA. The CDR3 sequence is 17 residues long. The CDR3 is CASSLAGLAYSTDTQYF.

The V gene is TRBV6-2 or TRBV6-3, the J gene TRBJ2-2; there is no DNA to check the TCRdb D call of TRBD2. Germline assignment: CDR1 MNHEY and CDR2 SVGEGT. The CDR3 covers 15 residues. CDR3 protein: CASSLLDNRPGELFF.

This clonotype is identified as medium-sized (0.01 to 0.1%) from frequency. The chain employs TRBV4-3 and TRBJ2-7. CDR1 and CDR2 from the germline V gene are LGHNA and YSLEER. The CDR3 length is 14 residues. CDR3 amino acids: CASSQGIGLYEQYF.

This clonotype ranks as medium-sized in terms of frequency. The V call is TRBV6-1, the J call TRBJ2-2; the TCRdb call, TRBD1, lacks DNA for checking. Per germline, CDR1 MNHNS and CDR2 SASEGT. The CDR3 has 14 residues. CDR3 sequence: CASRVAGYTGELFF.

This clonotype is called medium-sized based on its frequency. This chain links TRBV29-1 with TRBJ2-1; with no DNA, the TCRdb D assignment of TRBD2 cannot be verified. Germline V lookup: CDR1 SQVTM, CDR2 ANQGSEA. The CDR3 totals 14 residues. CDR3: CSVTGLAGLNEQFF.

This clonotype is medium-sized by frequency. V and J are TRBV29-1 and TRBJ1-2; TCRdb reports TRBD1, a call that lacks DNA to check it against. Germline loops: CDR1 SQVTM, CDR2 ANQGSEA. The length of the CDR3 is 11 residues. The CDR3 sequence: CSEKGSGGYTF.

The chain couples TRBV10-3 to TRBJ2-7; TCRdb's D call of TRBD1 is untestable without DNA. CDR3 length: 11 amino acids. The germline V gene encodes CDR1 ENHRY and CDR2 SYGVKD. The CDR3: CATDRGNEQYF.

V is TRBV7-9 and J is TRBJ1-4; TCRdb names TRBD1, which stays unverified in the absence of DNA. The CDR3 length is 15 residues. Germline V CDR1 and CDR2: SEHNR, FQNEAQ (reference sequence). This CDR3 reads CASSSPGQGDRKLFF.

This chain uses TRBV12-3 or TRBV12-4 with TRBJ2-7; TCRdb outputs TRBD1, but without DNA this stays unchecked. The CDR3 is 11 residues long. This CDR3 is CASSPGYEQYF.

This clonotype is identified as medium-sized (0.01 to 0.1%) from frequency. J is TRBJ2-2 and V is TRBV7-9. CDR3 length: 12 residues. CDR1 SEHNR and CDR2 FQNEAQ come from the germline V gene (reference sequence). CDR3: CASDWLTGELFF.

CDR3 residues: CASYPRRAITYEQYF. V is TRBV28 and J is TRBJ2-7; there is no DNA to check the TCRdb D call of TRBD1. The CDR3 is 15 residues long. CDR1 and CDR2 (germline): MDHEN, SYDVKM.

This clonotype is medium-sized (0.01 to 0.1%) by frequency. The chain uses TRBV5-1 and TRBJ2-7; without DNA, the TCRdb call of TRBD1 cannot be checked. The germline CDR1 and CDR2 sequences are SGHRS and YFSETQ. CDR3 length equals 12 residues. CDR3 loop: CASSLRGHEQYF.

This sequence joins TRBV10-3 and TRBJ2-3; TCRdb's assignment of TRBD2 cannot be checked, as there is no DNA. The CDR3 consists of 15 residues. Germline values: CDR1 ENHRY, CDR2 SYGVKD. The CDR3 sequence: CAISEERTSTDTQYF.

Judged by frequency, this clonotype is medium-sized. The rearrangement uses TRBV12-3 or TRBV12-4 and TRBJ2-5; without DNA, the TCRdb call of TRBD2 cannot be checked. This CDR3 is built from 13 residues. The CDR3 loop reads CASSFGLVETQYF.

In terms of frequency, this clonotype is medium-sized. This chain joins TRBV28 and TRBJ2-1; TCRdb indicates TRBD2, and absent DNA this call remains unverified. The CDR3 totals 14 residues. In germline, CDR1 is MDHEN, CDR2 SYDVKM. The CDR3 sequence is CASALGRELVEQFF.

By frequency, this clonotype registers medium-sized. This sequence joins TRBV29-1 and TRBJ2-1; without DNA, the TCRdb call of TRBD1 cannot be checked. Germline V gene sequence: CDR1 SQVTM, CDR2 ANQGSEA. The CDR3 consists of 14 residues. CDR3: CSVQLGTNYNEQFF.

This clonotype is called medium-sized based on its frequency. The chain couples TRBV13 to TRBJ2-7; TCRdb reports TRBD1, a call that lacks DNA to check it against. Per germline, CDR1 PRHDT and CDR2 FYEKMQ (reference sequence). CDR3 size: 16 residues. CDR3 residues: CASSLQGEGASYEQYF. Full variable domain (missing parts from reference TRBV13 and TRBJ2-7): AAGVIQSPRHLIKEKRETATLKCYPIPRHDTVYWYQQGPGQDPQFLISFYEKMQSDKGSIPDRFSAQQFSDYHSELNMSSLELGDSALYFCASSLQGEGASYEQYFGPGTRLTVT.

This clonotype is called medium-sized based on its frequency. The chain couples TRBV5-5 to TRBJ2-7. From germline, CDR1 is SGHKS and CDR2 YYEKEE (reference sequence). This CDR3 region has 15 residues. The CDR3 reads CASSLGWQRSYEQYF.

This clonotype is deemed medium-sized by its frequency. The chain carries TRBV3-1 and TRBJ1-1. The V gene's germline CDR1 is LGHDT and CDR2 YNNKEL (reference sequence). This CDR3 comprises 18 residues. CDR3 region: CASSQILKDGPRNTEAFF.

Its frequency marks this clonotype as medium-sized. The chain couples TRBV11-1 to TRBJ2-7. The CDR3 totals 14 residues. Germline-derived CDR1 and CDR2 are SGHAT and FQDESV (reference sequence). The chain's CDR3 is CASSTSGTSYEQYF.

The rearrangement uses TRBV5-6 and TRBJ2-7; no DNA is available, so the TRBD1 call from TCRdb remains unchecked. There are 17 residues in the CDR3. Germline assignment: CDR1 SGHDT and CDR2 YYEEEE. The CDR3: CASSFQSWGLGSYEQYF.

Frequency places this clonotype as medium-sized (0.01 to 0.1%). The chain links TRBV12-3 or TRBV12-4 to TRBJ2-1; with no DNA, the TCRdb D assignment of TRBD2 cannot be verified. There are 11 residues in the CDR3. The CDR3 loop reads CASSLVAEKFF.

In terms of frequency, this clonotype is medium-sized (0.01 to 0.1%). V usage is TRBV20-1 and J usage is TRBJ2-7; absent DNA, TCRdb's TRBD1 call cannot be checked. CDR3 length: 13 amino acids. CDR1 and CDR2 (germline): DFQATT, SNEGSKA (reference sequence). The CDR3 region is CSAIRDRGREQYF.